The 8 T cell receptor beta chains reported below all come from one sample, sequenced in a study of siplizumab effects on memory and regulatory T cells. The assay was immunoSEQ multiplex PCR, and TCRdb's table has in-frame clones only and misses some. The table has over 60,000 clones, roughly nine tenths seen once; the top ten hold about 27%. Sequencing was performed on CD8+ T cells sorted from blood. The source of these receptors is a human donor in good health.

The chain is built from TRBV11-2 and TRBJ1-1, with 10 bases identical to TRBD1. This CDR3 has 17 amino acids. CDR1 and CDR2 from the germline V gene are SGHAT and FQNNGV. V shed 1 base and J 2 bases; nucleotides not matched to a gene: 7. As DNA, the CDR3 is TGTGCCAGCAGCTTAGGCCTCGGGACAGGGGTTAACACTGAAGCTTTCTTT. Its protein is CASSLGLGTGVNTEAFF.

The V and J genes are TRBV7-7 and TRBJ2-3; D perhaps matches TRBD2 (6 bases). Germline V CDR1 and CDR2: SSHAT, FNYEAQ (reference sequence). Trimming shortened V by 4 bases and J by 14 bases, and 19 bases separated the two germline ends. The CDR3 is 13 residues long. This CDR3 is CASSSLGGTPAYF. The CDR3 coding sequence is TGTGCCAGCAGCTCCCTCGGAGGGACGCCTGCGTATTTT.

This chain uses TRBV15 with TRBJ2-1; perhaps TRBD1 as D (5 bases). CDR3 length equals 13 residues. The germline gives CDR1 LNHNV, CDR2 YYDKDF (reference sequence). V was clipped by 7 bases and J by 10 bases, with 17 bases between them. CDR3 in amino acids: CATKGLGWTEQFF. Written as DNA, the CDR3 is TGTGCCACCAAAGGTCTAGGTTGGACAGAGCAGTTCTTC. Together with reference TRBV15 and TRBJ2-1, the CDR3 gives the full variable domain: DAMVIQNPRYQVTQFGKPVTLSCSQTLNHNVMYWYQQKSSQAPKLLFHYYDKDFNNEADTPDNFQSRRPNTSFCFLDIRSPGLGDTAMYLCATKGLGWTEQFFGPGTRLTVL.

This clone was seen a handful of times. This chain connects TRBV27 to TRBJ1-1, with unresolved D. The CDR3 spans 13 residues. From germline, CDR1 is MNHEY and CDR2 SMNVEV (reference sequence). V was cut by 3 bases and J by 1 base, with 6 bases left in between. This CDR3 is CASSFKRNTEAFF. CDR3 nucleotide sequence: TGTGCCAGCAGTTTTAAGCGGAACACTGAAGCTTTCTTT.

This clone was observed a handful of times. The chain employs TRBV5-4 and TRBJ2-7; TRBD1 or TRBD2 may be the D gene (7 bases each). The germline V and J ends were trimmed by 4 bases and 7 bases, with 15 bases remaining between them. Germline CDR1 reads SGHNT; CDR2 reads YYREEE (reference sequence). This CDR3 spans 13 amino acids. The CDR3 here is CASSVTGEGEQYF. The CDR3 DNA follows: TGTGCCAGCAGCGTTACAGGGGAGGGAGAGCAGTACTTC.

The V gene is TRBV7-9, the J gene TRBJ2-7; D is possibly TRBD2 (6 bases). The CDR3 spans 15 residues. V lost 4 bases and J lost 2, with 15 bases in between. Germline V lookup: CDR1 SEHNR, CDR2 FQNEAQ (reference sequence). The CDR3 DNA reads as TGTGCCAGCAGCTCGGAGGGGCGGGACCCCTACGAGCAGTACTTC. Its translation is CASSSEGRDPYEQYF.

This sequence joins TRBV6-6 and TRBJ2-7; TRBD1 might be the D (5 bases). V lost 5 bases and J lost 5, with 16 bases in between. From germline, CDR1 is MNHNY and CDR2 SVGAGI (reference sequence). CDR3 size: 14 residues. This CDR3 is CASSPSAQGDEQYF. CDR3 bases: TGTGCCAGCAGTCCTTCCGCCCAGGGCGACGAGCAGTACTTC.

CDR3: CASSQRQGAIYGYTF. CDR3 bases: TGCGCCAGCAGTCAACGACAGGGGGCAATCTATGGCTACACCTTC. The chain carries TRBV23-1 and TRBJ1-2; TRBD1 matches 10 bases. TRBV23-1 qualifies as an ORF whose function is uncertain. V lost 2 bases and J lost 4; bases outside the gene matches: 4. CDR3 length: 15 residues.